The rows below give T cell receptor beta chains drawn from one sample of a study of CD8+CD57+ T cells in acquired aplastic anemia. TCRdb passed the reads through MiXCR, listing each CDR3 protein once. Seen here are fewer than 300,000 distinct CDR3 sequences, approximately 86% observed once, and the top ten hold 35% to 50%. Sequenced material: sorted CD4+, CD8+, or CD8+CD57+ T cells (not recorded which) from PBMCs. The receptors were gathered from a human donor with aplastic anemia. Both conserved end residues are part of each CDR3. Each record gives: D gene, J gene, V gene, CDR3 length, clone size, CDR3 protein, CDR3 DNA. A D gene is named only where the DNA matches it firmly. The size of a clone is reported for some rows only, either as once, few or many, or as a class for expanded clones.

d_call: TRBD2
j_call: TRBJ2-1
v_call: TRBV29-1
cdr3_length: 14
clone_size: -
cdr3_aa: CGGEVISGKHEQFF
cdr3_nt: TGTGGCGGTGAGGTGATTAGCGGGAAGCATGAGCAGTTCTTC

d_call: -
j_call: TRBJ2-6
v_call: TRBV7-8
cdr3_length: 15
clone_size: -
cdr3_aa: CASNLAPTDTQYFTF
cdr3_nt: TGTGCCAGCAACTTAGCCCCCACAGATACGCAGTATTTTACTTTC

d_call: -
j_call: TRBJ2-1
v_call: TRBV7-3
cdr3_length: 13
clone_size: once
cdr3_aa: CASSLGATHEKLF
cdr3_nt: TGTGCCAGCAGCTTAGGCGCGACCCATGAAAAACTGTTC

d_call: -
j_call: TRBJ1-1
v_call: TRBV5-6
cdr3_length: 17
clone_size: -
cdr3_aa: CASSLEDDPLVNTEAFF
cdr3_nt: TGTGCCAGCAGCTTGGAGGACGATCCCCTGGTGAACACTGAAGCTTTCTTT

d_call: -
j_call: TRBJ2-1
v_call: TRBV7-2
cdr3_length: 14
clone_size: -
cdr3_aa: CASRKVDTTNEQSF
cdr3_nt: TGTGCCAGCAGGAAGGTAGATACCACCAATGAGCAGTCCTTC

d_call: -
j_call: TRBJ2-3
v_call: TRBV6-4
cdr3_length: 14
clone_size: many
cdr3_aa: CASSDGGATDTQYF
cdr3_nt: TGTGCCAGCAGTGACGGGGGGGCCACAGATACGCAGTATTTT

d_call: TRBD1
j_call: TRBJ1-5
v_call: TRBV2
cdr3_length: 15
clone_size: -
cdr3_aa: CASRGTGNSNQPQHF
cdr3_nt: TGTGCCAGCAGGGGGACAGGGAATAGCAATCAGCCCCAGCATTTT

d_call: TRBD2
j_call: TRBJ2-3
v_call: TRBV7-2
cdr3_length: 16
clone_size: once
cdr3_aa: CASSVAGGPDTHTQYF
cdr3_nt: TGTGCCAGCAGCGTAGCGGGCGGGCCCGATACACATACGCAGTATTTT

d_call: TRBD1
j_call: TRBJ1-1
v_call: TRBV2
cdr3_length: 17
clone_size: -
cdr3_aa: CASGGGDRDTGNTEAFF
cdr3_nt: TGTGCCAGCGGCGGCGGGGACAGAGATACAGGAAACACTGAAGCTTTCTTT

d_call: TRBD1
j_call: TRBJ2-7
v_call: TRBV7-8
cdr3_length: 18
clone_size: -
cdr3_aa: CASSFHPDGTGSTHEQYF
cdr3_nt: TGTGCCAGCAGCTTTCATCCAGACGGGACAGGATCGACTCACGAGCAGTACTTC

d_call: -
j_call: TRBJ2-7
v_call: TRBV5-1
cdr3_length: 13
clone_size: -
cdr3_aa: CASSLDRAGEQYF
cdr3_nt: TGCGCCAGCAGCTTGGACAGGGCTGGTGAGCAGTACTTC

d_call: -
j_call: TRBJ1-1
v_call: TRBV2
cdr3_length: 13
clone_size: -
cdr3_aa: CASSTSFNTEAFF
cdr3_nt: TGTGCCAGCAGTACGAGCTTCAACACTGAAGCTTTCTTT

d_call: TRBD1
j_call: TRBJ2-5
v_call: TRBV15
cdr3_length: 14
clone_size: -
cdr3_aa: CPTAGDREQETQYF
cdr3_nt: TGTCCCACTGCCGGAGACAGGGAGCAAGAGACCCAGTACTTC

d_call: -
j_call: TRBJ1-1
v_call: TRBV29-1
cdr3_length: 11
clone_size: -
cdr3_aa: CSVVVYTEAFF
cdr3_nt: TGCAGCGTTGTCGTCTACACTGAAGCTTTCTTT

d_call: -
j_call: TRBJ2-5
v_call: TRBV20-1
cdr3_length: 14
clone_size: -
cdr3_aa: CSARDGERDKTQYF
cdr3_nt: TGCAGTGCTAGAGACGGGGAGAGGGACAAGACCCAGTACTTC

d_call: TRBD1
j_call: TRBJ1-3
v_call: TRBV19
cdr3_length: 17
clone_size: -
cdr3_aa: CASSIALTDRAVDTIYF
cdr3_nt: TGTGCCAGTAGTATTGCCCTGACCGACAGGGCCGTAGACACCATATATTTT

d_call: TRBD2
j_call: TRBJ2-5
v_call: TRBV7-9
cdr3_length: 15
clone_size: -
cdr3_aa: CASSFRRSGGNTQYF
cdr3_nt: TGTGCCAGCAGCTTTAGAAGAAGCGGGGGGAACACCCAGTACTTC

d_call: -
j_call: TRBJ2-3
v_call: TRBV9
cdr3_length: 15
clone_size: -
cdr3_aa: CASSVHLLSTDTQYF
cdr3_nt: TGTGCCAGCAGCGTCCATCTCCTTAGCACAGATACGCAGTATTTT

d_call: -
j_call: TRBJ2-6
v_call: TRBV13
cdr3_length: 14
clone_size: -
cdr3_aa: CASGRDPGANVLTF
cdr3_nt: TGTGCCAGCGGAAGGGACCCTGGGGCCAACGTCCTGACTTTC

d_call: -
j_call: TRBJ1-6
v_call: TRBV24-1
cdr3_length: 13
clone_size: -
cdr3_aa: CASSSNTNGHLLF
cdr3_nt: TGTGCCAGCAGCTCAAATACAAACGGGCACCTCCTCTTT

d_call: -
j_call: TRBJ1-2
v_call: TRBV5-4
cdr3_length: 16
clone_size: -
cdr3_aa: CASSITSEGSPYGYTF
cdr3_nt: TGTGCCAGCAGCATTACTAGCGAGGGGTCCCCCTATGGCTACACCTTC

d_call: -
j_call: TRBJ2-3
v_call: TRBV9
cdr3_length: 14
clone_size: -
cdr3_aa: CASSSPGAPATPDF
cdr3_nt: TGTGCCAGCAGCTCACCCGGAGCTCCCGCTACGCCAGATTTT

d_call: -
j_call: TRBJ2-5
v_call: TRBV11-3
cdr3_length: 14
clone_size: -
cdr3_aa: CASSSGGSSETQYF
cdr3_nt: TGTGCCAGCAGCTCAGGAGGGTCATCGGAGACCCAGTACTTC

d_call: -
j_call: TRBJ2-3
v_call: TRBV15
cdr3_length: 15
clone_size: -
cdr3_aa: CATSRGLGGYDAQYF
cdr3_nt: TGTGCCACCAGCAGAGGACTGGGGGGCTACGATGCGCAGTATTTT

d_call: -
j_call: TRBJ2-7
v_call: TRBV9
cdr3_length: 14
clone_size: -
cdr3_aa: CASSLLGGNNGQHF
cdr3_nt: TGTGCCAGCAGCCTATTAGGTGGTAACAACGGGCAGCACTTC

d_call: -
j_call: TRBJ1-1
v_call: TRBV5-4
cdr3_length: 16
clone_size: -
cdr3_aa: CASSFTSGPTGVEAFF
cdr3_nt: TGTGCCAGCAGCTTTACTAGCGGACCCACCGGGGTTGAAGCTTTCTTT

d_call: -
j_call: TRBJ1-1
v_call: TRBV20-1
cdr3_length: 13
clone_size: many
cdr3_aa: CSARDLMNTEAFF
cdr3_nt: TGCAGTGCTAGAGATCTCATGAACACTGAAGCTTTCTTT

d_call: TRBD2
j_call: TRBJ2-7
v_call: TRBV11-3
cdr3_length: 13
clone_size: -
cdr3_aa: CATSLAGADEQYF
cdr3_nt: TGTGCCACCAGCTTAGCGGGGGCAGACGAGCAGTACTTC

d_call: -
j_call: TRBJ2-5
v_call: TRBV7-6
cdr3_length: 15
clone_size: -
cdr3_aa: CAIRLAPETKETQYF
cdr3_nt: TGTGCCATTCGCTTAGCCCCCGAGACCAAAGAGACCCAGTACTTC

d_call: -
j_call: TRBJ2-1
v_call: TRBV2
cdr3_length: 14
clone_size: -
cdr3_aa: CASRGEDGNNEQFF
cdr3_nt: TGTGCCAGCAGGGGGGAGGATGGAAACAATGAGCAGTTCTTC

d_call: -
j_call: TRBJ2-7
v_call: TRBV12-3/TRBV12-4
cdr3_length: 11
clone_size: -
cdr3_aa: CASSKNYEQYF
cdr3_nt: TGTGCCAGCAGCAAAAATTACGAGCAGTACTTC

d_call: -
j_call: TRBJ2-2
v_call: TRBV7-8
cdr3_length: 13
clone_size: once
cdr3_aa: CASSLLGVPDPQF
cdr3_nt: TGTGCCAGCAGCTTACTGGGAGTTCCCGATCCGCAGTTT

d_call: -
j_call: TRBJ2-1
v_call: TRBV6-5
cdr3_length: 15
clone_size: once
cdr3_aa: CASIGDIWTYNEQFF
cdr3_nt: TGTGCCAGCATCGGGGACATCTGGACGTACAATGAGCAGTTCTTC

d_call: -
j_call: TRBJ2-1
v_call: TRBV24-1
cdr3_length: 12
clone_size: -
cdr3_aa: CATGAGDNEQFF
cdr3_nt: TGTGCCACCGGGGCCGGGGACAATGAGCAGTTCTTC

d_call: -
j_call: TRBJ1-1
v_call: TRBV7-9
cdr3_length: 12
clone_size: -
cdr3_aa: CASSSRSTEAFF
cdr3_nt: TGTGCTAGCAGCTCGAGATCGACTGAAGCTTTCTTT

d_call: -
j_call: TRBJ1-2
v_call: TRBV7-2
cdr3_length: 16
clone_size: -
cdr3_aa: CASSLGRDGLVYCYTF
cdr3_nt: TGTGCCAGCAGCTTGGGGAGGGACGGACTTGTATATTGCTACACCTTC

d_call: -
j_call: TRBJ1-1
v_call: TRBV9
cdr3_length: 14
clone_size: -
cdr3_aa: CASSEGGQSTDTFF
cdr3_nt: TGTGCCAGCAGCGAAGGAGGGCAGAGCACAGATACGTTCTTT

d_call: -
j_call: TRBJ2-3
v_call: TRBV7-9
cdr3_length: 14
clone_size: -
cdr3_aa: CASSLERSPEREDF
cdr3_nt: TGTGCCAGCAGCTTAGAAAGAAGCCCCGAGAGGGAGGATTTT

d_call: -
j_call: TRBJ2-4
v_call: TRBV5-6
cdr3_length: 12
clone_size: -
cdr3_aa: CASRGGGGIQYF
cdr3_nt: TGTGCCAGCAGAGGGGGGGGGGGCATTCAGTACTTC

d_call: -
j_call: TRBJ2-7
v_call: TRBV7-8
cdr3_length: 14
clone_size: -
cdr3_aa: CASSLGRGASEQYF
cdr3_nt: TGTGCCAGCAGCTTAGGGCGGGGTGCGAGTGAGCAGTACTTC

d_call: -
j_call: TRBJ2-7
v_call: TRBV20-1
cdr3_length: 15
clone_size: -
cdr3_aa: CSARDPYGVTYEQYF
cdr3_nt: TGCAGTGCTAGAGATCCCTACGGAGTTACCTACGAGCAGTACTTC

d_call: TRBD1
j_call: TRBJ1-1
v_call: TRBV24-1
cdr3_length: 13
clone_size: -
cdr3_aa: CATIGRDRGKAFF
cdr3_nt: TGTGCCACCATTGGCCGGGACAGGGGGAAAGCTTTCTTT

d_call: -
j_call: TRBJ2-1
v_call: TRBV9
cdr3_length: 16
clone_size: -
cdr3_aa: CANSVGVSRNQPQQFF
cdr3_nt: TGTGCCAACAGCGTGGGGGTCTCGAGAAATCAGCCCCAGCAGTTCTTC

d_call: -
j_call: TRBJ1-2
v_call: TRBV7-9
cdr3_length: 13
clone_size: -
cdr3_aa: CASRPDSQYGYTF
cdr3_nt: TGTGCCAGCAGACCTGACAGCCAGTATGGCTACACCTTC

d_call: -
j_call: TRBJ2-3
v_call: TRBV9
cdr3_length: 13
clone_size: -
cdr3_aa: CASSDGSADKHFF
cdr3_nt: TGTGCCAGCAGCGACGGGTCCGCTGATAAGCATTTTTTT

d_call: TRBD1
j_call: TRBJ2-7
v_call: TRBV25-1
cdr3_length: 13
clone_size: -
cdr3_aa: CASSPRDRDEQYF
cdr3_nt: TGTGCCAGCAGCCCCCGGGACAGGGACGAGCAGTACTTC

d_call: -
j_call: TRBJ1-1
v_call: TRBV7-9
cdr3_length: 15
clone_size: once
cdr3_aa: CASSSQHSSPRETFF
cdr3_nt: TGTGCCAGCAGCTCCCAGCACAGTTCTCCAAGAGAGACCTTCTTT

d_call: TRBD1
j_call: TRBJ1-5
v_call: TRBV9
cdr3_length: 18
clone_size: -
cdr3_aa: CASSPDGGGDSRNQPQHF
cdr3_nt: TGTGCCAGCAGCCCTGACGGAGGGGGGGACAGCCGCAATCAGCCCCAGCATTTT

d_call: -
j_call: TRBJ2-1
v_call: TRBV7-2
cdr3_length: 13
clone_size: -
cdr3_aa: CASSVQPNGKQLF
cdr3_nt: TGTGCCAGCAGCGTTCAGCCGAACGGGAAGCAGCTTTTC

d_call: TRBD1
j_call: TRBJ1-1
v_call: TRBV2
cdr3_length: 15
clone_size: once
cdr3_aa: CASRGQVSGEQVSVF
cdr3_nt: TGTGCCAGCAGGGGACAGGTGTCAGGTGAGCAGGTATCCGTCTTT

d_call: TRBD1
j_call: TRBJ2-7
v_call: TRBV15
cdr3_length: 16
clone_size: -
cdr3_aa: CATSRPRGQGSYEQYF
cdr3_nt: TGTGCCACCAGCAGACCCCGAGGACAGGGGAGCTACGAGCAGTACTTC